This T cell receptor beta chain came from a study of T cells in localized non-small cell lung cancer. Overall study results and limits: Measurement of T cell clonality placed uninvolved adjacent lung highest, above the level in tumor.

Trimming removed 1 base at V and 10 bases at J, with 4 bases between. There are 10 residues in the CDR3. CDR1 and CDR2 from the germline V gene are MNHNS and SASEGT. This clone occurred once. No antigen is known for it. Assay: immunoSEQ multiplex PCR; the TCRdb copy retains only in-frame clones and omits some. The table has about 55,000 clones, over 70% seen once. The chain employs TRBV6-1 and TRBJ1-2; D remains ambiguous. The TCR comes from a man aged 40-75 years with stage III lung adenocarcinoma. The sequenced sample was peripheral blood mononuclear cells, obtained before any cancer treatment. DNA of the CDR3: TGTGCCAGCAGTGAAGAGGACTACACCTTC. The encoded protein is CASSEEDYTF.